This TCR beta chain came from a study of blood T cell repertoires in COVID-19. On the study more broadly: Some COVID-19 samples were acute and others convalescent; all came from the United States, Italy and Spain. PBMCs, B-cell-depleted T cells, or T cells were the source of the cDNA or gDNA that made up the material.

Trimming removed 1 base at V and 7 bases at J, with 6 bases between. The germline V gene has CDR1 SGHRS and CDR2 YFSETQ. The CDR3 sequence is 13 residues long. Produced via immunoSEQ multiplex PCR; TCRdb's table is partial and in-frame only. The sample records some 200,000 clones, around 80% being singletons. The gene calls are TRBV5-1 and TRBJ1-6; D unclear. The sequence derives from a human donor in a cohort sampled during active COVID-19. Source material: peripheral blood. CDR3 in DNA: TGCGCCAGCAGCTTGTCGGGGAATTCACCCCTCCACTTT. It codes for CASSLSGNSPLHF.